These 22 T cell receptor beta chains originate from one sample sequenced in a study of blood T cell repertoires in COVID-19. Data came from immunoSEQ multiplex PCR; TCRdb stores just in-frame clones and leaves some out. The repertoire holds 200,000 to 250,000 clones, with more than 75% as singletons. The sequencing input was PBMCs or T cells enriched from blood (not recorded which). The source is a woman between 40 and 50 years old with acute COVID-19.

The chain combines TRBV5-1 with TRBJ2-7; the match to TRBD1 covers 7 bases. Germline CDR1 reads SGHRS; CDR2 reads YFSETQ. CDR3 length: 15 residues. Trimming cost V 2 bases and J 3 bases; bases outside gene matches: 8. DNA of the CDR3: TGCGCCAGCAGCTTTGGGGGACAGTCGGTCTACGAGCAGTACTTC. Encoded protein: CASSFGGQSVYEQYF.

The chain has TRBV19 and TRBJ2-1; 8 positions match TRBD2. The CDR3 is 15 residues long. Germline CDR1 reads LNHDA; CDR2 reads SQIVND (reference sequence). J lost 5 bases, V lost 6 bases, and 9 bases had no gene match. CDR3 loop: CASSPGVAGHNEQFF. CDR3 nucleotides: TGTGCCAGTAGCCCCGGGGTAGCGGGACACAATGAGCAGTTCTTC.

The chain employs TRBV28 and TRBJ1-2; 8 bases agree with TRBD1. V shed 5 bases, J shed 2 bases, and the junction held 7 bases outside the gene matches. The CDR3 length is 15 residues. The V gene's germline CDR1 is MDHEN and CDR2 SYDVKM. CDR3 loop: CASSRQGILNYGYTF. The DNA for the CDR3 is TGTGCCAGCAGTCGACAGGGGATTCTCAACTATGGCTACACCTTC.

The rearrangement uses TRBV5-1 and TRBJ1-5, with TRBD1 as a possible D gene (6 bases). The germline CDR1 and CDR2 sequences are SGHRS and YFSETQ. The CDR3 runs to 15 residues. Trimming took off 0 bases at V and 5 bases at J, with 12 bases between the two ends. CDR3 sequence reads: CASSLGWGGHQPQHF. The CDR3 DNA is TGCGCCAGCAGCTTGGGTTGGGGGGGCCATCAGCCCCAGCATTTT.

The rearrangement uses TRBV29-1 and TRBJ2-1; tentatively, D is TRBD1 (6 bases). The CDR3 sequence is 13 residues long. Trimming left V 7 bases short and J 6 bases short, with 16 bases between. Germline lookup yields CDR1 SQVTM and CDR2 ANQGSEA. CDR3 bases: TGCAGCGCCACGGACAGTCCCGGCAATGAGCAGTTCTTC. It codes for CSATDSPGNEQFF.

CDR3 bases: TGTGCCAGCAGCCCACGGACTAGCGGAGGCTACGAGCAGTACTTC. Translated: CASSPRTSGGYEQYF. The chain joins TRBV3-1 (or the pseudogene TRBV3-2) to TRBJ2-7; 10 bases align to TRBD2. The CDR3 extends over 15 amino acids. CDR1 and CDR2 (germline): LGHDT, YNNKEL (reference sequence). J was trimmed by 3 bases and V by 4 bases; bases with no gene match: 6.

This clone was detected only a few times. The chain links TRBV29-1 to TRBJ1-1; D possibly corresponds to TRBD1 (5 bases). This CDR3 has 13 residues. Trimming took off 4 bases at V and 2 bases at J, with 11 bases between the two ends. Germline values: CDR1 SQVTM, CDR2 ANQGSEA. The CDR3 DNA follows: TGCAGCGTTGGTAGGGGATTTAACACTGAAGCTTTCTTT. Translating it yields CSVGRGFNTEAFF.

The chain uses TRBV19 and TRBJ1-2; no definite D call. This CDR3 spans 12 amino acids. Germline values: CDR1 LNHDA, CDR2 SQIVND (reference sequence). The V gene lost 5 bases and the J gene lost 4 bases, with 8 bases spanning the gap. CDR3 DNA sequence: TGTGCCAGTAGTGACGACATCTATGGCTACACCTTC. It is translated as CASSDDIYGYTF.

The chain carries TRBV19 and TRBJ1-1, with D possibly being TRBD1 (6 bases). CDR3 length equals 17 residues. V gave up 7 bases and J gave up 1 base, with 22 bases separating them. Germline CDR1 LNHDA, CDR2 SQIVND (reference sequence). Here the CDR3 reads CASTPTTTGYPNTEAFF. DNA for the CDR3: TGTGCCAGTACCCCCACAACGACAGGATACCCGAACACTGAAGCTTTCTTT.

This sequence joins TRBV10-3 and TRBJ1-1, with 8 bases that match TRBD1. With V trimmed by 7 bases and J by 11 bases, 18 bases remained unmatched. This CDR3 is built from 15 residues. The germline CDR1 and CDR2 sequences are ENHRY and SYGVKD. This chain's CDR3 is CAINSPNRGSTNAFF. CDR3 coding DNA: TGTGCCATCAACTCCCCCAACAGGGGGTCAACAAATGCTTTCTTT.

The CDR3 sequence is CASSLLRGFEAFF. CDR3 DNA sequence: TGTGCCAGCAGTTTACTCAGGGGTTTTGAAGCTTTCTTT. The chain uses TRBV28 and TRBJ1-1; perhaps TRBD1 as D (6 bases). Germline values: CDR1 MDHEN, CDR2 SYDVKM. The CDR3 extends over 13 amino acids. Trimming shortened V by 2 bases and J by 7 bases, and 11 bases separated the two germline ends.

The CDR3 coding sequence is TGTGCCAGCAGTTCCCGATCGGGGGGGTTTGGCTACACCTTC. This sequence encodes CASSSRSGGFGYTF. The chain recombines TRBV28 with TRBJ1-2; a weak D match, TRBD1 (5 bases). This CDR3 comprises 14 residues. Trimming cost V 4 bases and J 7 bases, with 16 bases left between them. CDR1 is MDHEN, CDR2 SYDVKM, per germline.

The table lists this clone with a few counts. CDR3 in amino acids: CASSPDRGSQPQHF. CDR3 coding DNA: TGCGCCAGCAGCCCCGACAGGGGCAGCCAGCCCCAGCATTTT. The chain carries TRBV5-1 and TRBJ1-5; the match to TRBD1 covers 8 bases. The CDR3 loop spans 14 amino acids. Germline V CDR1 and CDR2: SGHRS, YFSETQ. After removal of 4 bases from V and 7 bases from J, the junction contained 7 bases not matched to a gene.

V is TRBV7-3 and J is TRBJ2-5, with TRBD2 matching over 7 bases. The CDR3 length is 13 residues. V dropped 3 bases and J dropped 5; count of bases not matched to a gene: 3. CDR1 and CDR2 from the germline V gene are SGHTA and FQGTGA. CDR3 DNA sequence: TGTGCCAGCAGCTTGGGGGGGAGCGAGACCCAGTACTTC. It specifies CASSLGGSETQYF.

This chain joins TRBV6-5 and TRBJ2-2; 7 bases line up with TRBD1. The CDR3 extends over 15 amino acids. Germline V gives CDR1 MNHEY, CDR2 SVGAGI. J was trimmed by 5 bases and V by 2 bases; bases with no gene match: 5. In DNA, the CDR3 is TGTGCCAGCAGTTACCGGTCAGGGGGTACCGGGGAGCTGTTTTTT. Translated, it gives CASSYRSGGTGELFF.

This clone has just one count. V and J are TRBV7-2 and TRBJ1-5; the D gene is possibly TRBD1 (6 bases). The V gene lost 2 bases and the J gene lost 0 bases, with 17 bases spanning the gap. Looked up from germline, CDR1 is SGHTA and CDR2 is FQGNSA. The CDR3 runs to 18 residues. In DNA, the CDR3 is TGTGCCAGCAGCTTATTCCCCCCAGGGGCATATAGCAATCAGCCCCAGCATTTT. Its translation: CASSLFPPGAYSNQPQHF.

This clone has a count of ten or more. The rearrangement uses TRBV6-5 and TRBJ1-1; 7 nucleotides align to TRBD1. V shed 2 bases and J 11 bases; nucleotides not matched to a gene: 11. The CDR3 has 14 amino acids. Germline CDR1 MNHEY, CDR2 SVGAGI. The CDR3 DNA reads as TGTGCCAGCAGTTACGGCCAGGGGGGCTTGGATGCTTTCTTT. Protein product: CASSYGQGGLDAFF.

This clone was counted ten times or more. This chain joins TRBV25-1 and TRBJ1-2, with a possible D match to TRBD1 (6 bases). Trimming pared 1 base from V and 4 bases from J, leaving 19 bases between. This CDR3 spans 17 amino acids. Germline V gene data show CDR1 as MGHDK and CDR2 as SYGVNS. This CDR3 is CASSEWEGGEIGYGYTF. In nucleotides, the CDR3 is TGTGCCAGCAGTGAATGGGAAGGGGGTGAGATAGGCTATGGCTACACCTTC.

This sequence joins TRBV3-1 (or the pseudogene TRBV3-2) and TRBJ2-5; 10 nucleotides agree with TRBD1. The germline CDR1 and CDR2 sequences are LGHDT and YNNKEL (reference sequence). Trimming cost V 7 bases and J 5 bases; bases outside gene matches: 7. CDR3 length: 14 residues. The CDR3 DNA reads TGTGCCAGCACGGGACAGGGGCTGGGGGAGACCCAGTACTTC. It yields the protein CASTGQGLGETQYF.

The CDR3 loop is CASRTGFGEAFF. The CDR3 bases are TGCGCCAGCAGAACAGGGTTTGGTGAAGCTTTCTTT. V usage is TRBV5-1 and J usage is TRBJ1-1; a possible D gene is TRBD1 (6 bases). Germline V CDR1 and CDR2: SGHRS, YFSETQ. The CDR3 length is 12 residues. V was clipped by 5 bases and J by 7 bases, with 12 bases between them.

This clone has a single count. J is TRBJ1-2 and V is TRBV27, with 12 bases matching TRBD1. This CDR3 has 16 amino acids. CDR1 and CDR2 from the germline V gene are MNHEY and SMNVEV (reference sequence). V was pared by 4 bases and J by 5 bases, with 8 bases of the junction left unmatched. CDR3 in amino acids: CASSSRDRGLSYGYTF. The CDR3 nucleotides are TGTGCCAGCAGTTCACGGGACAGGGGGCTTAGTTATGGCTACACCTTC.

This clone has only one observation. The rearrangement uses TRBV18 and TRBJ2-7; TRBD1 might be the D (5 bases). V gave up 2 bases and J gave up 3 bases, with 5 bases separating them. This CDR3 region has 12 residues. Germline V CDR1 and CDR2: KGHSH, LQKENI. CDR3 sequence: CASSPDSYEQYF. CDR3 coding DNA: TGTGCCAGCTCACCAGACAGCTACGAGCAGTACTTC.